These 20 T cell receptor beta chains were all obtained from the same sample, sequenced in a study of T-cell reconstitution after alpha-beta-depleted transplantation in children. Whole-study results and caveats: Fresh T-cell production supplied most of the T-cell counts and diversity seen one year after transplant.

Their recognized antigens are unknown. Preparation of the TCRbeta library was carried out with unique molecular identifiers. TCRdb re-analysed the PCR reads in MiXCR, keeping a single row per CDR3 protein. The sample carries 250,000 to 300,000 distinct CDR3 sequences, almost 8% recorded once. Sample: peripheral blood, taken 360 days after TCRalphabeta/CD19-depleted stem cell transplant. These receptors all stem from a female patient between 2 and 10 years old who had a stem cell transplant for Fanconi anemia, so the T cells may come from the graft donor.

This clonotype was recorded at least ten times. The rearrangement links TRBV6-4 to TRBJ2-1, with 8 positions matching TRBD2. CDR3 size: 16 residues. The V gene's germline CDR1 is MRHNA and CDR2 SNTAGT. Losses at the gene ends were 4 bases for V and 3 bases for J; bases not matched to a gene: 8. The CDR3 sequence: CASSAPGSGGYNEQFF. CDR3 nucleotide sequence: TGTGCCAGCAGTGCCCCGGGGAGCGGGGGCTACAATGAGCAGTTCTTC.

The V gene is TRBV2, the J gene TRBJ2-1; D is unresolved. Looked up from germline, CDR1 is SNHLY and CDR2 is FYNNEI. The CDR3 totals 16 residues. Between the trimmed V and J ends, which lost 6 bases and 5 bases, there was a span of 20 bases. The CDR3 bases are TGTGCCAGCAGGGAGAGGATCGCAGCTACACACAATGAGCAGTTCTTC. Protein product: CASRERIAATHNEQFF.

This clonotype was detected a few times. This chain connects TRBV20-1 to TRBJ2-5; 8 nucleotides align to TRBD2. V lost 5 bases, J lost 7 bases, and 18 bases stayed unmatched. Germline V gene lookup returns CDR1 DFQATT and CDR2 SNEGSKA (reference sequence). The CDR3 spans 16 residues. The CDR3: CSAAGWSGGDLGTQYF. CDR3 bases: TGCAGTGCTGCAGGTTGGAGCGGGGGAGATCTTGGGACCCAGTACTTC.

This clonotype was counted at least ten times. The gene calls are TRBV9 and TRBJ2-1, with 8 bases identical to TRBD2. The ends lost 2 bases at V and 7 bases at J; junction bases unmatched: 5. There are 14 residues in the CDR3. Germline assignment: CDR1 SGDLS and CDR2 YYNGEE. The CDR3 loop reads CASSVGAGGNEQFF. The CDR3 nucleotides are TGTGCCAGCAGCGTGGGGGCGGGGGGTAATGAGCAGTTCTTC.

This clonotype was observed many times. The chain joins TRBV7-2 to TRBJ1-1, with a possible D match to TRBD1 (6 bases). V shed 4 bases and J shed 1 base, with 10 bases lying between them. Germline V gene lookup returns CDR1 SGHTA and CDR2 FQGNSA. The CDR3 is 14 amino acids. The CDR3 loop reads CASSYAGANTEAFF. The CDR3 bases are TGTGCCAGCAGCTATGCAGGGGCGAACACTGAAGCTTTCTTT.

A remark on this clonotype: A much larger clone sits a single nucleotide away, making a read error possible. The chain employs TRBV11-2 and TRBJ2-1; D call uncertain. The germline CDR1 and CDR2 sequences are SGHAT and FQNNGV. There are 16 residues in the CDR3. CDR3 in amino acids: CASSPAIGISYNEQVF. CDR3 DNA: TGTGCCAGCAGCCCAGCTATCGGAATCTCCTACAATGAGCAGGTCTTC. Full variable domain (missing parts from reference TRBV11-2 and TRBJ2-1): EAGVAQSPRYKIIEKRQSVAFWCNPISGHATLYWYQQILGQGPKLLIQFQNNGVVDDSQLPKDRFSAERLKGVDSTLKIQPAKLEDSAVYLCASSPAIGISYNEQVFGPGTRLTVL.

This clonotype was counted many times. The rearrangement uses TRBV3-1 and TRBJ2-7; the match to TRBD2 covers 8 bases. The CDR3 covers 15 residues. The V segment lost 1 base and the J segment 2 bases; nucleotides outside the gene matches: 4. Germline assignment: CDR1 LGHDT and CDR2 YNNKEL (reference sequence). The CDR3 sequence: CASSQVTSGTYEQYF. In nucleotides, the CDR3 is TGTGCCAGCAGCCAAGTAACTAGCGGAACCTACGAGCAGTACTTC.

V and J are TRBV24-1 and TRBJ1-2; the D gene is possibly TRBD1 (5 bases). Trimming took 4 bases from V and 8 from J, leaving 13 bases between them. CDR3 length equals 13 residues. CDR1 and CDR2 (germline): KGHDR, SFDVKD. CDR3 loop: CATSEDTLGGYTF. The CDR3 DNA reads as TGTGCCACCAGTGAGGACACCCTCGGGGGCTACACCTTC.

This clonotype was counted ten times or more. The J gene is TRBJ2-7, the V gene TRBV12-3 or TRBV12-4; possibly TRBD2 for D (6 bases). This CDR3 spans 17 amino acids. V dropped 0 bases and J dropped 7 bases, with 22 bases sitting between them. The CDR3 DNA is TGTGCCAGCAGTTTAGCCTCGGGAGAGGAGGTGACGGGGGAGCAGTACTTC. This translates into CASSLASGEEVTGEQYF.

This clonotype was seen a few times. V and J are TRBV5-1 and TRBJ2-5; D is unclear. The V end was cut by 0 bases, the J end by 1 base, with 7 bases between. Looked up from germline, CDR1 is SGHRS and CDR2 is YFSETQ. The CDR3 consists of 14 residues. The CDR3 here is CASSLVRAQETQYF. The CDR3, as DNA: TGCGCCAGCAGCTTGGTTCGGGCCCAAGAGACCCAGTACTTC.

This clonotype was observed at least ten times. This sequence joins TRBV4-1 and TRBJ2-1; D remains ambiguous. Between the trimmed V and J ends, which lost 2 bases and 5 bases, there was a span of 7 bases. The CDR3 sequence is 13 residues long. Germline V gene sequence: CDR1 MGHRA, CDR2 YSYEKL. Written as DNA, the CDR3 is TGCGCCAGCAGCCAAAACCGGGACAATGAGCAGTTCTTC. Translated: CASSQNRDNEQFF.

This clonotype was counted ten times or more. The chain uses TRBV7-3 and TRBJ1-1, with TRBD1 matching over 7 bases. Losses at the gene ends were 5 bases for V and 1 base for J; bases not matched to a gene: 10. CDR1 is SGHTA and CDR2 is FQGTGA in the germline V gene. The CDR3 spans 16 residues. The CDR3 loop is CASSPPRQGSNTEAFF. The CDR3 DNA reads TGTGCCAGCAGCCCCCCACGACAGGGATCGAACACTGAAGCTTTCTTT. Filled out from reference TRBV7-3 and TRBJ1-1, the complete variable domain reads GAGVSQTPSNKVTEKGKYVELRCDPISGHTALYWYRQSLGQGPEFLIYFQGTGAADDSGLPNDRFFAVRPEGSVSTLKIQRTERGDSAVYLCASSPPRQGSNTEAFFGQGTRLTVV.

This clonotype was seen at least ten times. V gene TRBV20-1 combines with J gene TRBJ1-1; D unclear. The germline V gene has CDR1 DFQATT and CDR2 SNEGSKA (reference sequence). V dropped 0 bases and J dropped 9 bases, with 11 bases sitting between them. The CDR3 loop spans 12 amino acids. The CDR3, as DNA: TGCAGTGCTAGAGAGACGTCCCGCCAAGCTTTCTTT. It translates to CSARETSRQAFF.

This clonotype was seen a few times. The chain joins TRBV10-1 to TRBJ1-1, with 7 nucleotides matching TRBD1. The ends lost 0 bases at V and 4 bases at J; junction bases unmatched: 5. In germline, CDR1 is WNHNN, CDR2 SYGVQD (reference sequence). This CDR3 has 15 amino acids. Here the CDR3 reads CASSESAEGATEAFF. CDR3 DNA: TGCGCCAGCAGTGAGTCGGCCGAGGGGGCCACTGAAGCTTTCTTT.

This clonotype was counted between two and nine times. The chain uses TRBV5-1 and TRBJ2-5, with 7 bases lining up with TRBD2. Germline V lookup: CDR1 SGHRS, CDR2 YFSETQ. This CDR3 has 14 amino acids. The V segment lost 4 bases and the J segment 1 base; nucleotides outside the gene matches: 4. The CDR3 is CASSTGLVQETQYF. In DNA form, the CDR3 reads TGCGCCAGCAGCACCGGACTAGTCCAAGAGACCCAGTACTTC.

This clonotype was seen only a few times. The chain uses TRBV12-3 or TRBV12-4 and TRBJ1-6; D might be TRBD1 (5 bases). Deletions cut 1 base from V and 11 bases from J, with 12 bases between. The CDR3 sequence is 14 residues long. The CDR3: CASSLGQGKPPLHF. The CDR3, as DNA: TGTGCCAGCAGTTTAGGGCAGGGTAAGCCACCCCTCCACTTT.

This clonotype was observed at least ten times. CDR3 in amino acids: CASSVNWLAGELFF. Written as DNA, the CDR3 is TGTGCCAGCAGTGTTAACTGGCTCGCCGGGGAGCTGTTTTTT. The V call is TRBV6-1, the J call TRBJ2-2, with D unclear. Germline V CDR1 and CDR2: MNHNS, SASEGT. The CDR3 sequence is 14 residues long. V gave up 4 bases and J gave up 6 bases, with 12 bases separating them.

The table lists this clonotype with a few counts. The gene calls are TRBV28 and TRBJ2-1; D is undetermined. The CDR3 is made up of 13 amino acids. Trimming cost V 5 bases and J 2 bases, with 7 bases left between them. CDR1 is MDHEN, CDR2 SYDVKM, per germline. CDR3 protein: CASSLLTYNEQFF. DNA for the CDR3: TGTGCCAGCAGTCTCCTTACCTACAATGAGCAGTTCTTC.

This clonotype has ten or more counts. The chain combines TRBV6-2 or TRBV6-3 with TRBJ2-5; possible D gene TRBD1, 5 bases. This CDR3 has 12 amino acids. V lost 6 bases, J lost 7 bases, and 12 bases lay in between. Germline CDR1 and CDR2: MNHEY and SVGEGT. The CDR3 region has the DNA TGTGCCAGCAGCCGCGGACACGGGACCCAGTACTTC. This gives the protein CASSRGHGTQYF.

At least ten counts were recorded for this clonotype. The chain links TRBV3-1 to TRBJ2-1, with 13 bases that match TRBD2. This CDR3 region has 15 residues. The J segment lost 5 bases and the V segment lost 7 bases, leaving 5 bases of the junction unmatched. Looked up from germline, CDR1 is LGHDT and CDR2 is YNNKEL (reference sequence). The CDR3 loop reads CASNRGLAGNNEQFF. Written as DNA, the CDR3 is TGTGCCAGCAATCGGGGACTAGCGGGAAACAATGAGCAGTTCTTC.